This T cell receptor beta chain was sequenced during a study of glioma-infiltrating T cells after dendritic cell vaccination. The overall study: Dendritic cell vaccination trial patients had either newly diagnosed or recurrent glioblastoma. Findings and caveats of the study: Higher pretreatment TIL content predicted longer progression-free time and survival.

Germline CDR1 reads GTSNPN; CDR2 reads SVGIG (reference sequence). The V end lost 0 bases, the J end lost 0 bases, and 9 bases lay between the germline ends. The CDR3 is 15 residues long. Amplification used 60 V beta primers and 13 J beta primers. The method was immunoSEQ multiplex PCR; TCRdb's version includes in-frame clones alone and lacks a portion of them. Here the sample spans 90,000 to 140,000 clones, 90% being singletons. Time point of the sample: after dendritic cell vaccination, including at tumor progression/relapse. Before vaccination, two weeks after the third vaccination, and at progression, PBMC were collected. As concerns this clone: Its antigen is still unknown.

The material sequenced was blood, taken after dendritic cell vaccination. This chain links TRBV30 with TRBJ1-3; D possibly corresponds to TRBD1 (5 bases). The TCR originated in a human donor with glioblastoma. The CDR3 DNA reads as TGTGCCTGGAGTGTACACGGGGGCTCTGGAAACACCATATATTTT. Residues: CAWSVHGGSGNTIYF.